These 24 T cell receptor beta chains share one sample of origin, sequenced in a study of cytomegalovirus exposure and HLA in healthy donors (dated by TCRdb to about 2017). Library method: the immunoSEQ multiplex PCR assay. A mixture of 60 forward primers for TCR Vbeta segments and 13 reverse primers for TCR Jbeta segments was used in the multiplex PCR. TCRdb stores this immuneACCESS table with in-frame sequences only. Part of the clones is absent; in the studies checked, under half of the shortfall reflects unresolved V genes, and no reason is known for the rest. This sample comprises some 140,000 clones, 73% of them detected only once. The ten most abundant clones make up about 1.2% of the sample. The sequenced sample consisted of PBMCs. The receptors were gathered from a woman in her thirties or forties in good health and CMV-seronegative.

This chain links TRBV18 with TRBJ1-2, with a possible D match to TRBD1 (6 bases). Germline V CDR1 and CDR2: KGHSH, LQKENI. Deletions cut 5 bases from V and 4 bases from J, with 11 bases between. The CDR3 sequence is 13 residues long. The CDR3 loop reads CASSTGQSYGYTF. The CDR3 nucleotides read TGTGCCAGCTCAACAGGACAGTCCTATGGCTACACCTTC.

The chain has TRBV10-3 and TRBJ2-1, with 14 bases matching TRBD2. The trim removed 9 bases at V and 1 base at J, leaving 8 bases unmatched. The CDR3 consists of 17 residues. The germline V gene encodes CDR1 ENHRY and CDR2 SYGVKD. In DNA, the CDR3 is TGTGCCATGCTCGGGACTAGCGGGGGATCATCCTACAATGAGCAGTTCTTC. It encodes CAMLGTSGGSSYNEQFF.

In DNA, the CDR3 is TGTGCCAGCAGCGTAGGACCTCAGGGGAAAACTGAAAAACTGTTTTTT. It encodes CASSVGPQGKTEKLFF. J is TRBJ1-4 and V is TRBV9; D is perhaps TRBD1 (6 bases). The CDR3 has 16 amino acids. In germline, CDR1 is SGDLS, CDR2 YYNGEE. V was cut by 0 bases and J by 7 bases, with 16 bases left in between.

The chain couples TRBV6-5 to TRBJ1-6; tentatively, D is TRBD1 (6 bases). Per the germline V gene, CDR1 is MNHEY and CDR2 is SVGAGI. The V and J ends lost 6 bases and 5 bases respectively, with 14 bases between them. The CDR3 is 15 amino acids. DNA for the CDR3: TGTGCCAGCAGGTCTGATACAGGGAATAATTCACCCCTCCACTTT. It is translated as CASRSDTGNNSPLHF.

The chain links TRBV7-9 to TRBJ2-3; 7 nucleotides align to TRBD2. This CDR3 is 14 amino acids long. The V and J ends lost 5 bases and 11 bases, in that order; junction bases with no gene match: 13. Germline CDR1 reads SEHNR; CDR2 reads FQNEAQ (reference sequence). CDR3 sequence (DNA): TGTGCCAGCAGCCCAGCAGAGACCGGGACTAAGCAGTATTTT. This codes for CASSPAETGTKQYF.

The rearrangement uses TRBV10-3 and TRBJ2-2; D unresolved. CDR3 length: 14 residues. The germline V gene has CDR1 ENHRY and CDR2 SYGVKD. The V end was cut by 2 bases, the J end by 1 base, with 5 bases between. The CDR3 DNA reads TGTGCCATCAGTGAGATGCGGAACACCGGGGAGCTGTTTTTT. Protein product: CAISEMRNTGELFF.

This chain uses TRBV9 with TRBJ1-1, with unresolved D. The CDR3 consists of 13 residues. Per the germline V gene, CDR1 is SGDLS and CDR2 is YYNGEE. Trimming left V 1 base short and J 1 base short, with 5 bases between. CDR3 bases: TGTGCCAGCAGCGTATTAGAGAACACTGAAGCTTTCTTT. Its translation: CASSVLENTEAFF.

V gene TRBV9 combines with J gene TRBJ2-2; D uncertain. CDR3 size: 14 residues. Germline V CDR1 and CDR2: SGDLS, YYNGEE. V was clipped by 3 bases and J by 2 bases, with 8 bases between them. CDR3 residues: CASSEYKNTGELFF. The CDR3 bases are TGTGCCAGCAGCGAATACAAAAACACCGGGGAGCTGTTTTTT.

The rearrangement links TRBV7-6 to TRBJ2-1; 7 bases align to TRBD1. Per germline, CDR1 SGHVS and CDR2 FNYEAQ. J gave up 10 bases and V 1 base, and 7 bases lay outside the gene matches. The CDR3 contains 14 residues. CDR3 nucleotide sequence: TGTGCCAGCAGCTTAGAACAGGGGAATTCGGAGCAGTTCTTC. This codes for CASSLEQGNSEQFF.

CDR3: CASSFGQGITDTQYF. The CDR3 DNA reads as TGTGCCAGCAGCTTTGGCCAGGGGATTACAGATACGCAGTATTTT. The rearrangement uses TRBV13 and TRBJ2-3, with TRBD1 as a possible D gene (6 bases). This CDR3 spans 15 amino acids. Between the trimmed V and J ends, which lost 3 bases and 3 bases, there was a span of 13 bases. Germline assignment: CDR1 PRHDT and CDR2 FYEKMQ (reference sequence).

The CDR3 DNA reads TGTGCCAGCAGCTGGGCCGCAGGGGCTGAAGCTTTCTTT. This codes for CASSWAAGAEAFF. The V gene is TRBV14, the J gene TRBJ1-1, with D tentatively TRBD1 (6 bases). This CDR3 has 13 residues. Germline V gene data show CDR1 as SGHDN and CDR2 as FVKESK. V lost 5 bases, J lost 6 bases, and 13 bases lay in between.

The chain carries TRBV28 and TRBJ2-5, with TRBD1 identical over 8 bases. Germline values: CDR1 MDHEN, CDR2 SYDVKM. Trimming at V came to 1 base and at J to 2 bases, leaving 18 bases not matched to a gene. The CDR3 sequence is 20 residues long. CDR3 in DNA: TGTGCCAGCAGTTTATTTCCCGTAAAAGAAGGGACAGGTCCGCAAGAGACCCAGTACTTC. This encodes CASSLFPVKEGTGPQETQYF.

This chain uses TRBV5-4 with TRBJ1-1; possibly TRBD1 for D (6 bases). Germline lookup yields CDR1 SGHNT and CDR2 YYREEE (reference sequence). Trimming shortened V by 2 bases and J by 0 bases, and 14 bases separated the two germline ends. The CDR3 totals 16 residues. The CDR3 reads CASSFPKGVLNTEAFF. The CDR3 DNA sequence: TGTGCCAGCAGCTTCCCGAAGGGGGTTTTGAACACTGAAGCTTTCTTT.

The chain couples TRBV4-1 to TRBJ2-2; D remains unclear. V was pared by 1 base and J by 7 bases, with 22 bases between. Looked up from germline, CDR1 is MGHRA and CDR2 is YSYEKL. This CDR3 comprises 18 residues. This CDR3 reads CASSQGGVVSRYSGELFF. The CDR3 coding sequence is TGCGCCAGCAGCCAAGGTGGAGTCGTCTCGAGGTATAGCGGGGAGCTGTTTTTT.

This clone showed up just a few times. The V and J genes are TRBV4-2 and TRBJ1-4; the match to TRBD1 covers 12 bases. This CDR3 comprises 16 residues. The ends lost 4 bases at V and 6 bases at J; junction bases unmatched: 6. Germline V lookup: CDR1 LGHNA, CDR2 YNFKEQ. CDR3 sequence reads: CASSRGTGGRDEKLFF. The CDR3 DNA is TGTGCCAGCAGCCGGGGGACAGGGGGCCGGGATGAAAAACTGTTTTTT.

The chain employs TRBV28 and TRBJ2-3; D is possibly TRBD1 (6 bases). V was cut by 7 bases and J by 2 bases, with 13 bases left in between. The CDR3 covers 14 residues. The germline gives CDR1 MDHEN, CDR2 SYDVKM. The CDR3 region has the DNA TGTGCCAGCAAGGACAGCCTTTTCACAGATACGCAGTATTTT. Translating gives CASKDSLFTDTQYF.

This sequence joins TRBV13 and TRBJ1-2, with D unclear. There are 12 residues in the CDR3. Germline loops: CDR1 PRHDT, CDR2 FYEKMQ (reference sequence). Deletions cut 5 bases from V and 3 bases from J, with 7 bases between. The CDR3 sequence is CASSLTYYGYTF. CDR3 in DNA: TGTGCCAGCAGCCTCACTTACTATGGCTACACCTTC.

The chain links TRBV7-8 to TRBJ2-5, with 8 nucleotides matching TRBD1. The CDR3 consists of 14 residues. The J segment lost 5 bases and the V segment lost 4 bases, leaving 6 bases of the junction unmatched. The germline gives CDR1 SGHVS, CDR2 FQNEAQ. The CDR3 nucleotides are TGTGCCAGCAGCTCCAGGGGGCGCGGGGAGACCCAGTACTTC. Translating it yields CASSSRGRGETQYF.

About this clone: The sample contains more than one DNA sequence encoding this CDR3. The V call is TRBV5-6, the J call TRBJ1-5; D remains ambiguous. The ends were cut back, 4 bases at V and 5 bases at J, with 7 bases in the middle. The CDR3 sequence is 12 residues long. Germline values: CDR1 SGHDT, CDR2 YYEEEE. CDR3 loop: CASSLGDQPQHF. The CDR3 DNA sequence: TGTGCCAGCAGCCTGGGCGATCAGCCCCAGCATTTT.

The chain employs TRBV28 and TRBJ2-3; 9 nucleotides match TRBD1. Germline CDR1 and CDR2: MDHEN and SYDVKM. The V and J ends lost 5 bases and 2 bases, in that order; junction bases with no gene match: 5. The CDR3 contains 15 residues. The CDR3 coding sequence is TGTGCCAGCAGTCCGGGACAGGGAGACACAGATACGCAGTATTTT. Amino acid sequence: CASSPGQGDTDTQYF.

This chain connects TRBV5-1 to TRBJ2-1; 11 positions match TRBD2. The CDR3 has 16 residues. Trimming removed 3 bases from V and 12 bases from J; junction bases left unmatched: 14. The V gene's germline CDR1 is SGHRS and CDR2 YFSETQ. In nucleotides, the CDR3 is TGCGCCAGCAGCTCCTATAGCGGGGGGGCTACAATGAGGCAGTTCTTC. Translated: CASSSYSGGATMRQFF.

This clone came up once. This rearrangement joins TRBV28 to TRBJ1-6; a possible D gene is TRBD1 (6 bases). Germline V lookup: CDR1 MDHEN, CDR2 SYDVKM. The CDR3 spans 18 residues. Trimming removed 5 bases at V and 5 bases at J, with 22 bases between. CDR3 sequence (DNA): TGTGCCAGCAGTCCGTGGTGGGTAGGGGGACGGAATAATTCACCCCTCCACTTT. It codes for CASSPWWVGGRNNSPLHF. The variable domain in full, completed from reference TRBV28 and TRBJ1-6, reads DVKVTQSSRYLVKRTGEKVFLECVQDMDHENMFWYRQDPGLGLRLIYFSYDVKMKEKGDIPEGYSVSREKKERFSLILESASTNQTSMYLCASSPWWVGGRNNSPLHFGNGTRLTVT.

The J gene is TRBJ2-2, the V gene TRBV7-3; D gene unclear. From germline, CDR1 is SGHTA and CDR2 FQGTGA. The CDR3 is 12 amino acids. Trimming pared 5 bases from V and 7 bases from J, leaving 8 bases between. The CDR3 sequence: CASSPPGGELFF. In DNA form, the CDR3 reads TGTGCCAGCAGCCCCCCCGGCGGGGAGCTGTTTTTT.

Of note for this clone: One junction end disagrees with the germline gene, perhaps due to a read error. V gene TRBV7-7 combines with J gene TRBJ1-1; D gene ambiguous. The CDR3 has 13 residues. Germline CDR1 reads SSHAT; CDR2 reads FNYEAQ (reference sequence). CDR3 coding DNA: TGTGCTAGCAGCTCCGGTTTGAACACTGAAGCTTTCTTT. Protein sequence: CASSSGLNTEAFF.